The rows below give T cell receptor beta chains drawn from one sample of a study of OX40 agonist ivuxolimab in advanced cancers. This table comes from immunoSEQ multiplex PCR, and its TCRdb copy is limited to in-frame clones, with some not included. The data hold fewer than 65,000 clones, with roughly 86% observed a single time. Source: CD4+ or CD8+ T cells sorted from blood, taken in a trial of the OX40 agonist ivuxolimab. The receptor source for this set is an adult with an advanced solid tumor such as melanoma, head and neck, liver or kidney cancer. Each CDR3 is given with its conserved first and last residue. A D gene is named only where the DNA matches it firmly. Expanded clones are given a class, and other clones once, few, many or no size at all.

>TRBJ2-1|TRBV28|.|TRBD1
TGTGCCAGCAGTGCACCGGGACAGAGCTCGGGGTCCTACAATGAGCAGTTCTTC
CASSAPGQSSGSYNEQFF
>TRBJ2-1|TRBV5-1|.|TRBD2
TGCGCCACCTCGGGACTAGCGGGAAACAATGAGCAGTTCTTC
CATSGLAGNNEQFF
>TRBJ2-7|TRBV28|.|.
TGTGCCAGCAGCCCGTTTGGGGGGGAGCAGTACTTC
CASSPFGGEQYF
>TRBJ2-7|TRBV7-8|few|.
TGTGCCAGCAGCTTAGCGGGTCTGGGCGAGCAGTACTTC
CASSLAGLGEQYF
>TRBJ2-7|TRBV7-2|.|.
TGTGCCAGCAGCTTAGTCCTGGGTGGTTACGAGCAGTACTTC
CASSLVLGGYEQYF
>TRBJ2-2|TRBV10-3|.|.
TGTGCCATCGGGGGGACAACCGGGGAGCTGTTTTTT
CAIGGTTGELFF
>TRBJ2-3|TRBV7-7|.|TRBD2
TGTGCCAGCAGCGCAGATAGCGGGAGCACAGATACGCAGTATTTT
CASSADSGSTDTQYF
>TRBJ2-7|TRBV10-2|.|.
TGCGCCAGCAGAAAAGCAACCCTAGGGGCCTACGAGCAGTACTTC
CASRKATLGAYEQYF
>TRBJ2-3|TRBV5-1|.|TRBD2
TGCGCCAGCCGGCCACTGACTAGCGGGGGAACAGATACGCAGTATTTT
CASRPLTSGGTDTQYF
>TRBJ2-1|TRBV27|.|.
TGTGCCAGCAGTTCCGTTCCCGGGGGCCTCGAGAATGAGCAGTTCTTC
CASSSVPGGLENEQFF
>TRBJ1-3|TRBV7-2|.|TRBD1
TGTGCCAGCAGCCAGTCACAGGGGAGTCTCGGAAACACCATATATTTT
CASSQSQGSLGNTIYF
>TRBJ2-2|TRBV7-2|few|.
TGTGCCAGCAGCTTCCCTGTTCCGAACACCGGGGAGCTGTTTTTT
CASSFPVPNTGELFF
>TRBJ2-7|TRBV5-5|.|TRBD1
TGTGCCAGCAGCTTGCCAGGGACAGGGTCCAGCGAGTACTTC
CASSLPGTGSSEYF
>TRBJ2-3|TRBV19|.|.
TGTGCCAGTAGCCCACGGGGCAGGGAAAACACAGATACGCAGTATTTT
CASSPRGRENTDTQYF
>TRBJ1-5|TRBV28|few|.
TGTGCCAGCAGTTCCGGACAGAGCAATCAGCCCCAGCATTTT
CASSSGQSNQPQHF
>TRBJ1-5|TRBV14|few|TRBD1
TGTGCCAGCAGCCAAGAAGGACAGGCGCCCCAGCATTTT
CASSQEGQAPQHF
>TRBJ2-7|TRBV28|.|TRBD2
TGTGCCAGCAATAGCGGGGGAAGCTCCTACGAGCAGTACTTC
CASNSGGSSYEQYF
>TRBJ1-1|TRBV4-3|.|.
TGCGCCAGCAGCCCCACAGGGTTCGCCACTGAAGCTTTCTTT
CASSPTGFATEAFF
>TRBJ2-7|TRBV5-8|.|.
TGTGCCAGCAGCCCTACGGGCGGGTCGGGGTTCGAGCAGTACTTC
CASSPTGGSGFEQYF
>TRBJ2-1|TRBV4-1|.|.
TGCGCCAGCAGCCAATCCTACCCGGGACTCCGGGGCAATGAGCAGTTCTTC
CASSQSYPGLRGNEQFF
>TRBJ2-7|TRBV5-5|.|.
TGTGCCAGCAGCTCGACAGAGTTCTACGAGCAGTACTTC
CASSSTEFYEQYF
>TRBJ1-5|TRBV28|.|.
TGTGCCAGCAGTTTAGATCGGGGGGCAGGTGAGGATCAGCCCCAGCATTTT
CASSLDRGAGEDQPQHF
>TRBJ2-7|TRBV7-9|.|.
TGTGCCAGCAGCTCGACCCTACTACAGGGAAATCCGGGCTACGAGCAGTACTTC
CASSSTLLQGNPGYEQYF
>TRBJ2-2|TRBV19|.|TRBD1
TGTGCCAGTAGTATTCCCGGACAGGTCACCGGGGAGCTGTTTTTT
CASSIPGQVTGELFF
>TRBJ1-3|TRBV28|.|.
TGTGCCAGCAGTTTTGTCCAGAAGGGAAACACCATATATTTT
CASSFVQKGNTIYF
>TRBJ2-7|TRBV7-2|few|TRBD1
TGTGCCAGCAGCTTAGAACAGGGGAACGAGCAGTACTTC
CASSLEQGNEQYF
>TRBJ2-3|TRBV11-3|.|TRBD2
TGTGCCAGCAGCTTAGGCAGCGGGAGAGGTTCAGATACGCAGTATTTT
CASSLGSGRGSDTQYF